Listed below are T cell receptor beta chains from one sample, sequenced in a study of cytomegalovirus exposure and HLA in healthy donors. The table came from immunoSEQ multiplex PCR; TCRdb's copy has only in-frame clones and leaves some out. The sample shows about 160,000 clones, 79% of them seen only once. Sequencing was performed on PBMCs. These receptors came from a human donor in good health. The CDR3 runs from the conserved cysteine through the conserved F or W. The D gene is left open where the match is weak. Where a row states a size, it is once, few, many or the class of an expanded clone; other rows omit it.

D gene | clone size | J gene | V gene | CDR3 DNA | CDR3 protein
TRBD2 | few | TRBJ2-7 | TRBV7-2 | TGTGCCAGCAGCTCAGGACTAGCGGGGTCCTACGAGCAGTACTTC | CASSSGLAGSYEQYF
. | few | TRBJ1-3 | TRBV12-5 | TGTGCTAGTGGCGCCGGGACACAAGAGGGAAACACCATATATTTT | CASGAGTQEGNTIYF
. | few | TRBJ1-2 | TRBV9 | TGTGCCAGCAGCGTTGGAGGAGGACGGGGGACCCCTCTCGATGGCTACACCTTC | CASSVGGGRGTPLDGYTF
TRBD1 | few | TRBJ1-1 | TRBV5-5 | TGTGCCAGCAGCCTAGGACAGGGCGCCACTGAAGCTTTCTTT | CASSLGQGATEAFF
. | . | TRBJ2-4 | TRBV28 | TGTGCCAGCAGTTGGGGCATAGCCAAAAACATTCAGTACTTC | CASSWGIAKNIQYF
TRBD1 | . | TRBJ2-2 | TRBV27 | TGTGCCAGCAGACCAGGACAGGGTCTGCCCGGGGAGCTGTTTTTT | CASRPGQGLPGELFF
. | . | TRBJ2-1 | TRBV9 | TGTGCCAGCAGCGTAGAGGACGCCCTAGGGGTTTACAATGAGCAGTTCTTC | CASSVEDALGVYNEQFF
TRBD1 | . | TRBJ1-6 | TRBV5-4 | TGTGCCAGCAGTTTACAGGGGAATTCACCCCTCCACTTT | CASSLQGNSPLHF
. | . | TRBJ2-7 | TRBV13 | TGTGCCAGCAGCTCTCTCCGGGGTGGGCATAGGGACGAGCAGTACTTC | CASSSLRGGHRDEQYF
TRBD1 | . | TRBJ2-1 | TRBV7-6 | TGTGCCAGCAGCCTCGGGACAGGGGGCGGGTTCAATGAGCAGTTCTTC | CASSLGTGGGFNEQFF
TRBD2 | . | TRBJ2-7 | TRBV5-1 | TGCGCCAGCAGCTTGGGGGTAGCGGGTTCCACGTTCCACGAGCAGTACTTC | CASSLGVAGSTFHEQYF
. | . | TRBJ2-2 | TRBV18 | TGTGCCAGCTCACCAGCGCGCATGAAGAACACCGGGGAGCTGTTTTTT | CASSPARMKNTGELFF
TRBD2 | . | TRBJ2-7 | TRBV27 | TGTGCCAGCAGGGACACTAGCGGGAGCTACGAGCAGTACTTC | CASRDTSGSYEQYF
TRBD2 | once | TRBJ2-6 | TRBV28 | TGTGCCAGCATTGACGGGGGGTCTGGGGCCAACGTCCTGACTTTC | CASIDGGSGANVLTF
. | few | TRBJ2-7 | TRBV7-9 | TGTGCCAGCACTAAGGGGGGGCTATCCTACGAGCAGTACTTC | CASTKGGLSYEQYF
TRBD2 | once | TRBJ2-7 | TRBV4-2 | TGTGCCAGCACCCGGACTAGCGGGTACGAGCAGTACTTC | CASTRTSGYEQYF
. | . | TRBJ1-1 | TRBV6-1 | TGTGCCAGCAGTGTGCGGCAGGGGAACACTGAAGCTTTCTTT | CASSVRQGNTEAFF
. | . | TRBJ2-1 | TRBV28 | TGTGCCAGCAGACTTAGGGTGGGGGGAGTTTTGTACAATGAGCAGTTCTTC | CASRLRVGGVLYNEQFF
. | . | TRBJ2-1 | TRBV4-3 | TGCGCCAGCACCCCGTCTTACCAGTGGGAGAGGAGAAGATACAATGAGCAGTTCTTC | CASTPSYQWERRRYNEQFF
TRBD1 | . | TRBJ1-1 | TRBV19 | TGTGCCAGTAGTATGGGACAGGGAAGGACTGAAGCTTTCTTT | CASSMGQGRTEAFF
. | . | TRBJ1-2 | TRBV4-2 | TGTGCCAGCAGCCAAGGTGAACAGACATATGGCTACACCTTC | CASSQGEQTYGYTF
TRBD2 | . | TRBJ2-7 | TRBV5-8 | TGTGCCAGCAGCTCTCGCGGGGGACTAGCGTTTACCTACGAGCAGTACTTC | CASSSRGGLAFTYEQYF
. | . | TRBJ1-2 | TRBV7-2 | TGTGCCAGCAGCTTTCCTATGCTAGTAGCTACTAACTATGGCTACACCTTC | CASSFPMLVATNYGYTF
. | . | TRBJ1-1 | TRBV30 | TGTGCCTGGAGTCGGGTTGGTAACACTGAAGCTTTCTTT | CAWSRVGNTEAFF
. | . | TRBJ1-1 | TRBV6-5 | TGTGCCAGCAGTGTACAGGATGCTAACACTGAAGCTTTCTTT | CASSVQDANTEAFF
. | . | TRBJ2-4 | TRBV7-8 | TGTGCCAGCAGCTTAGCGGTCGGCCAGGTTAAGACCATTCAGTACTTC | CASSLAVGQVKTIQYF
. | once | TRBJ2-3 | TRBV7-9 | TGTGCCAGCAGCTTAAGGCGGGGACGCACAGATACGCAGTATTTT | CASSLRRGRTDTQYF
TRBD2 | . | TRBJ2-1 | TRBV7-2 | TGTGCCAGCAGCTTTCCGGGAGGCTCCTACAATGAGCAGTTCTTC | CASSFPGGSYNEQFF
. | . | TRBJ2-7 | TRBV2 | TGTGCCAGCAACCGTGGCGGTGGCTACGAGCAGTACTTC | CASNRGGGYEQYF
. | once | TRBJ1-1 | TRBV27 | TGTGCCAGCAGTTTAGGACAGTCCTTTCACACTGAAGCTTTCTTT | CASSLGQSFHTEAFF
TRBD1 | few | TRBJ1-1 | TRBV12-5 | TGTGCTAGTGGTTTGGTCGTAGACAGGGGCGAAGCTTTCTTT | CASGLVVDRGEAFF
TRBD2 | . | TRBJ2-5 | TRBV7-9 | TGTGCCAGCAGCCCGTTCGCGGGGGAAGAGACCCAGTACTTC | CASSPFAGEETQYF
. | . | TRBJ2-1 | TRBV9 | TGTGCCAGCAGCGGACTCGGGAGAAGAATGAATGAGCAGTTCTTC | CASSGLGRRMNEQFF
TRBD2 | . | TRBJ2-3 | TRBV10-2 | TGCGCCAGCAGGGAGTCGGGGGGTACGCAGTATTTT | CASRESGGTQYF
TRBD1 | once | TRBJ1-2 | TRBV2 | TGTGCCGCAACGGGACAGGAAATCCATGGCTACCCCTTC | CAATGQEIHGYPF
. | . | TRBJ2-5 | TRBV4-1 | TGCGCCAGCAGTTGGACAGAGGGGGAGACCCAGTACTTC | CASSWTEGETQYF
. | . | TRBJ2-1 | TRBV5-4 | TGTGCCAGCAGCTTGGGTGGGGCTGCCGGCGACAATGAGCAGTTCTTC | CASSLGGAAGDNEQFF
. | . | TRBJ2-7 | TRBV14 | TGTGCCAGCAGCCAAAGCCACGAGCAGTACTTC | CASSQSHEQYF
. | . | TRBJ1-2 | TRBV27 | TGTGCCAGCAGTTTATCGATACGGGCTAACTATGGCTACACCTTC | CASSLSIRANYGYTF
. | . | TRBJ2-7 | TRBV7-2 | TGTGCCAGCAGCTTAGGGAGATTGGCGTACGAGCAGTACTTC | CASSLGRLAYEQYF
TRBD2 | . | TRBJ2-7 | TRBV7-8 | TGTGCCAGCAGCCCTCGGATAAGCGGGAGGGCCCAGGAAGAGCAGTACTTC | CASSPRISGRAQEEQYF